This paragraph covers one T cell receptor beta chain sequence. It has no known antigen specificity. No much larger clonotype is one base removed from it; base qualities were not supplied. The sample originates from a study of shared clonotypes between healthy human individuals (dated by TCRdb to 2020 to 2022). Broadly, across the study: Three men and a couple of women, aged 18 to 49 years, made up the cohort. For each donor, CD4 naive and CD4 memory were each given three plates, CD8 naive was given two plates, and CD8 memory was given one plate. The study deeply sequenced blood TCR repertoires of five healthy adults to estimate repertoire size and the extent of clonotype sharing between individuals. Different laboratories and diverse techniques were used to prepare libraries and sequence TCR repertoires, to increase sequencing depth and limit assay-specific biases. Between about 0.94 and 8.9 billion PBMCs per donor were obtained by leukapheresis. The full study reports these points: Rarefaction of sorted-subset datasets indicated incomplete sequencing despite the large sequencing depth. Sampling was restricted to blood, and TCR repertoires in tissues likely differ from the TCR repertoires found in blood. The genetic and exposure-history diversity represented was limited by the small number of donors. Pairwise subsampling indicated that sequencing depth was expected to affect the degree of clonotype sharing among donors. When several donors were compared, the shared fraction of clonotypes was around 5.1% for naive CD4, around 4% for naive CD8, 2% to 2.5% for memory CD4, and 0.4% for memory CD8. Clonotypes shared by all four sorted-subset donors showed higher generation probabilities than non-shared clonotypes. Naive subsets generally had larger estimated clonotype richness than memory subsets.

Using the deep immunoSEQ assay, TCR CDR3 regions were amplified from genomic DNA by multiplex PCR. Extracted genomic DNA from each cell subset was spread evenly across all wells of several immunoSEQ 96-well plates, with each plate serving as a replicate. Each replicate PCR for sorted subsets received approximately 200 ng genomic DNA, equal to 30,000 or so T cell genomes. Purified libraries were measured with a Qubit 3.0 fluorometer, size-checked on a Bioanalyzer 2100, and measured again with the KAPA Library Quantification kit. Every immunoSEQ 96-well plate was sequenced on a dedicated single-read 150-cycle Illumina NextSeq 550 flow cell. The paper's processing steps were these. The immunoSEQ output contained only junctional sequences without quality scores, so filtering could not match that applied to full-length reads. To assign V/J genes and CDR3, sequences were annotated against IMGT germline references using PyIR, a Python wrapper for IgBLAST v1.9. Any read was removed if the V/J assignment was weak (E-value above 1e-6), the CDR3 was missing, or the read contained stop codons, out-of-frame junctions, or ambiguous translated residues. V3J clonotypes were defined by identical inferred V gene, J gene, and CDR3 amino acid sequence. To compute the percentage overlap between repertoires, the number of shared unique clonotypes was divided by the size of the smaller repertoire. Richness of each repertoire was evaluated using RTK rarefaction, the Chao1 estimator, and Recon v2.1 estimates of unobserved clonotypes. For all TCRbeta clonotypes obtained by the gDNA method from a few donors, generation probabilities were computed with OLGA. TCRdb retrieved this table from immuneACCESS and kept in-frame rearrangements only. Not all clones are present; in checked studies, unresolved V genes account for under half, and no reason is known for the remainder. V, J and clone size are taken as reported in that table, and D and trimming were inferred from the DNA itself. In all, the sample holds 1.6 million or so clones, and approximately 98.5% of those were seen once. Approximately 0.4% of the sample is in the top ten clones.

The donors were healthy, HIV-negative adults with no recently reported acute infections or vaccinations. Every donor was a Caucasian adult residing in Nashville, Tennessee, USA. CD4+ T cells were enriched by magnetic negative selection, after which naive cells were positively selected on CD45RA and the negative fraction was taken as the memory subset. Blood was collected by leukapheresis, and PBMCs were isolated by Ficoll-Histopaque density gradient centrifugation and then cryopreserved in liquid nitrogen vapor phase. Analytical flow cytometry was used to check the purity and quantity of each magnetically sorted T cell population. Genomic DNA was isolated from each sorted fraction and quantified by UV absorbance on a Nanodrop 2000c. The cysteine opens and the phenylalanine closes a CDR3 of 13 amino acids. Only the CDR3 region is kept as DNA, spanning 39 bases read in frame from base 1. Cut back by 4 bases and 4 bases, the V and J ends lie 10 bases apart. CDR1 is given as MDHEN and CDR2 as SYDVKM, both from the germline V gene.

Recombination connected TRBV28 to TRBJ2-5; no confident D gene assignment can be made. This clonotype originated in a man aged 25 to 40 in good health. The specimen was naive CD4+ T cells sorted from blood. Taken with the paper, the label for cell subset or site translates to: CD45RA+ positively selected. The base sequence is TGTGCCAGCAGTTCGGTTAGTCCAGAGACCCAGTACTTC. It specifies CASSSVSPETQYF.